These T cell receptor beta chains were read from a single sample in a study of radiation and T cells in renal cell carcinoma. Profiled with immunoSEQ multiplex PCR; TCRdb holds only in-frame clones, not every one. The sample includes some 150,000 clones, roughly 84% of them seen just once. The specimen comprised blood, sampled from a patient whose treatment included radiotherapy and nephrectomy. The receptors come from a woman aged 45-60 years with renal cell carcinoma. Both conserved end residues are part of each CDR3.

V: TRBV6-5
J: TRBJ2-7
CDR3: CASGKPRGEFYEQYF

V: TRBV2
J: TRBJ2-5
CDR3: CASSPTEQETQYF

V: TRBV7-3
J: TRBJ1-2
CDR3: CASSLEPGAVDGYTF

V: TRBV5-6
J: TRBJ2-3
CDR3: CASSRRLGAHTDTQYF

V: TRBV19
J: TRBJ2-2
CDR3: CASSPTLAGGPQGELFF

V: TRBV5-4
J: TRBJ2-5
CDR3: CASRPGTQETQYF

V: TRBV10-3
J: TRBJ1-1
CDR3: CAISDPLAGEDKAFF

V: TRBV6-5
J: TRBJ2-7
CDR3: CASSYRDTFYEQYF

V: TRBV11-2
J: TRBJ1-2
CDR3: CASSLGLAGGNYGYTF

V: TRBV10-2
J: TRBJ2-2
CDR3: CASSDSTGELFF

V: TRBV23-1
J: TRBJ1-2
CDR3: CASSHSPDPLGDGYTF

V: TRBV25-1
J: TRBJ2-7
CDR3: CASSAGHPLYEQYF

V: TRBV5-6
J: TRBJ1-1
CDR3: CASSLGSLNTEAFF

V: TRBV7-9
J: TRBJ1-1
CDR3: CASSLPDRNTEAFF

V: TRBV19
J: TRBJ2-3
CDR3: CASSIGRGMGTQYF

V: TRBV19
J: TRBJ2-2
CDR3: CASSIDAGDNTGELFF

V: TRBV2
J: TRBJ2-1
CDR3: CASRAGLGTSGFNEQFF

V: TRBV7-2
J: TRBJ2-1
CDR3: CASSFRRYNEQFF

V: TRBV9
J: TRBJ2-2
CDR3: CASSVAPGREGGELFF

V: TRBV15
J: TRBJ2-5
CDR3: CATSDLASKETQYF

V: TRBV5-5
J: TRBJ2-1
CDR3: CASSLGVYNEQFF

V: TRBV10-3
J: TRBJ2-7
CDR3: CAISESGGGAGYEQYF